The rows below give T cell receptor beta chains drawn from one sample of a study of CXCR3-negative and CXCR3-positive naive CD8 T cells. TCRdb re-analyzed the 5' RACE reads; it lists each CDR3 protein once, without DNA. Its listing shows about 130,000 distinct CDR3 sequences. Sequenced material: naive CXCR3+ CD8+ T cells from blood. These receptors all come from a human donor in good health. Some clones in this sample may be carry-over from other donors' samples. The CDR3 runs from the conserved cysteine through the conserved F or W.

v_call: TRBV12-3/TRBV12-4; j_call: TRBJ2-3; cdr3_length: 12; cdr3_aa: CASSPYTDTQYF
v_call: TRBV28; j_call: TRBJ2-6; cdr3_length: 15; cdr3_aa: CASSLRPTGANVLTF
v_call: TRBV28; j_call: TRBJ2-7; cdr3_length: 14; cdr3_aa: CASSLDRGPYEQYF
v_call: TRBV5-1; j_call: TRBJ2-7; cdr3_length: 14; cdr3_aa: CASSFETGAYEQYF
v_call: TRBV20-1; j_call: TRBJ1-2; cdr3_length: 16; cdr3_aa: CSARDPASEGSYGYTF
v_call: TRBV2; j_call: TRBJ2-7; cdr3_length: 14; cdr3_aa: CASSVLGAGYEQYF
v_call: TRBV7-2; j_call: TRBJ2-1; cdr3_length: 15; cdr3_aa: CASRLLVRAYNEQFF
v_call: TRBV21-1; j_call: TRBJ2-4; cdr3_length: 15; cdr3_aa: CASSKVWAAKNIQYF
v_call: TRBV5-6; j_call: TRBJ1-2; cdr3_length: 15; cdr3_aa: CASSSLDRDDRGYTF
v_call: TRBV19; j_call: TRBJ1-6; cdr3_length: 15; cdr3_aa: CASSYLRETNSPLHF
v_call: TRBV4-2; j_call: TRBJ2-1; cdr3_length: 14; cdr3_aa: CASTGPGENNEQFF
v_call: TRBV29-1; j_call: TRBJ1-1; cdr3_length: 14; cdr3_aa: CSVEETGMNTEAFF
v_call: TRBV29-1; j_call: TRBJ2-1; cdr3_length: 13; cdr3_aa: CSVESGRTYEQFF
v_call: TRBV11-2; j_call: TRBJ2-5; cdr3_length: 14; cdr3_aa: CASSRGTGEETQYF
v_call: TRBV28; j_call: TRBJ2-7; cdr3_length: 18; cdr3_aa: CASSFPALPSGRVNEQYF
v_call: TRBV4-2; j_call: TRBJ2-1; cdr3_length: 17; cdr3_aa: CASTLGLAAVPYNEQFF
v_call: TRBV6-5; j_call: TRBJ2-7; cdr3_length: 16; cdr3_aa: CASSSVLAGGPDEQYF
v_call: TRBV7-8; j_call: TRBJ2-1; cdr3_length: 14; cdr3_aa: CASSSPGQAPEQFF
v_call: TRBV3-1; j_call: TRBJ1-4; cdr3_length: 14; cdr3_aa: CASSLPGESEKLFF
v_call: TRBV12-3/TRBV12-4; j_call: TRBJ2-3; cdr3_length: 16; cdr3_aa: CASSLWTSGATDTQYF
v_call: TRBV7-9; j_call: TRBJ2-7; cdr3_length: 16; cdr3_aa: CASSDDPRGASYEQYF
v_call: TRBV12-3/TRBV12-4; j_call: TRBJ1-1; cdr3_length: 15; cdr3_aa: CASSLGKGGNTEAFF
v_call: TRBV13; j_call: TRBJ2-7; cdr3_length: 14; cdr3_aa: CASSLNRQGGEQYF
v_call: TRBV29-1; j_call: TRBJ2-3; cdr3_length: 20; cdr3_aa: CSVEDPRPSLAGSLTDTQYF
v_call: TRBV4-1; j_call: TRBJ1-2; cdr3_length: 14; cdr3_aa: CASSSATGSHGYTF
v_call: TRBV9; j_call: TRBJ2-7; cdr3_length: 15; cdr3_aa: CASSVASSASYEQYF
v_call: TRBV28; j_call: TRBJ2-2; cdr3_length: 14; cdr3_aa: CASSIGLAAGELFF
v_call: TRBV12-3/TRBV12-4; j_call: TRBJ2-6; cdr3_length: 14; cdr3_aa: CASSRSSGANVLTF
v_call: TRBV7-9; j_call: TRBJ2-5; cdr3_length: 16; cdr3_aa: CASSSNRDRRQETQYF
v_call: TRBV29-1; j_call: TRBJ2-7; cdr3_length: 12; cdr3_aa: CSVKFQGYEQYF
v_call: TRBV15; j_call: TRBJ2-7; cdr3_length: 11; cdr3_aa: CATSTSYEQYF
v_call: TRBV20-1; j_call: TRBJ2-7; cdr3_length: 16; cdr3_aa: CSARDMGLAGGYEQYF
v_call: TRBV15; j_call: TRBJ2-1; cdr3_length: 16; cdr3_aa: CATSLPGPHFYNEQFF
v_call: TRBV18; j_call: TRBJ1-2; cdr3_length: 14; cdr3_aa: CATLGPQGGYGYTF
v_call: TRBV28; j_call: TRBJ1-2; cdr3_length: 15; cdr3_aa: CASSSTELGEYGYTF
v_call: TRBV27; j_call: TRBJ2-7; cdr3_length: 14; cdr3_aa: CASSLKGGIYEQYF
v_call: TRBV10-3; j_call: TRBJ1-1; cdr3_length: 12; cdr3_aa: CAISESDRFSFF
v_call: TRBV29-1; j_call: TRBJ2-7; cdr3_length: 14; cdr3_aa: CSGGDSNWLDEQYF
v_call: TRBV3-1; j_call: TRBJ2-1; cdr3_length: 13; cdr3_aa: CASLAGGYNEQFF
v_call: TRBV25-1; j_call: TRBJ2-7; cdr3_length: 16; cdr3_aa: CASSEYVSGDSYEQYF
v_call: TRBV25-1; j_call: TRBJ2-2; cdr3_length: 18; cdr3_aa: CASSDYRLAGGYTGELFF
v_call: TRBV4-2; j_call: TRBJ1-1; cdr3_length: 15; cdr3_aa: CASSHWTGMNTEAFF
v_call: TRBV20-1; j_call: TRBJ2-7; cdr3_length: 14; cdr3_aa: CSARAVFGGYEQYF
v_call: TRBV29-1; j_call: TRBJ2-3; cdr3_length: 16; cdr3_aa: CSVPTSGRGGTDTQYF
v_call: TRBV5-1; j_call: TRBJ1-1; cdr3_length: 13; cdr3_aa: CASSLKSNTEAFF
v_call: TRBV20-1; j_call: TRBJ1-1; cdr3_length: 13; cdr3_aa: CSARGRMNTEAFF
v_call: TRBV12-3/TRBV12-4; j_call: TRBJ1-2; cdr3_length: 14; cdr3_aa: CASSLKVTNYGYTF
v_call: TRBV5-5; j_call: TRBJ2-3; cdr3_length: 15; cdr3_aa: CASSLRPLSTDTQYF
v_call: TRBV29-1; j_call: TRBJ2-3; cdr3_length: 16; cdr3_aa: CSVGGTSATSTDTQYF
v_call: TRBV29-1; j_call: TRBJ1-4; cdr3_length: 13; cdr3_aa: CSVDDQGLEKLFF
v_call: TRBV7-6; j_call: TRBJ2-2; cdr3_length: 16; cdr3_aa: CASSWGLAGDTGELFF
v_call: TRBV20-1; j_call: TRBJ1-5; cdr3_length: 16; cdr3_aa: CSARDGGEQNNQPQHF
v_call: TRBV20-1; j_call: TRBJ1-1; cdr3_length: 12; cdr3_aa: CSANRGNTEAFF